This entry concerns a single TCR beta chain. What it binds is not known. TCR libraries each used 3,500 to 4,000 ng of total RNA. Using eight separate reactions per sample, the authors generated cDNA. The unique tags termed UMIs, each holding a 6-nucleotide sample barcode, were added by means of template switching. With the 5' RACE reads reprocessed, TCRdb shows one record per CDR3 protein and no DNA. Here the sample table reports 95,000 to 110,000 distinct CDR3 sequences. The CDR3 is 15 amino acids. The germline V gene has CDR1 DFQATT and CDR2 SNEGSKA (reference sequence). The sample is drawn from a study of monozygotic twins with inflammatory bowel disease. Study results and caveats: On the inverse Simpson index, IBD patients scored lower for TCRbeta diversity than healthy co-twins.

This clonotype was obtained from a human donor with ulcerative colitis or Crohn's disease, or a healthy co-twin of an affected twin (not recorded which). V usage is TRBV20-1 and J usage is TRBJ2-5; TCRdb gives TRBD1 as the D gene, but with no DNA this cannot be confirmed. The sequenced sample consisted of blood. The CDR3 loop is CSAIRDPLGAPTQYF.